This T cell receptor (beta chain) was retrieved from a study of blood T cell repertoires in COVID-19. Study at large: Material from acute and convalescent COVID-19 was sourced from the United States, Italy and Spain.

Trimming took 3 bases from V and 0 from J; bases not matched to a gene: 13. CDR1 is DFQATT and CDR2 is SNEGSKA in the germline V gene (reference sequence). The CDR3 sequence is 18 residues long. Per the original methods: Scientists estimated how many nucleated cells there were by amplifying reference gene primers. Profiled with immunoSEQ multiplex PCR; TCRdb holds only in-frame clones, not every one. V, J and clone size reflect that table, while D and trimming were determined from the DNA. The repertoire has around 200,000 clones, around nine tenths of them found once; the top ten carry about 0.96%. This chain connects TRBV20-1 to TRBJ2-1, with TRBD2 matching 8 bases. Sequencing was done on a sample of peripheral blood. The sequence was obtained from a woman aged 18-35 years who had recovered from COVID-19. CDR3 bases: TGCAGTGCTAGTAGGCCAAGCGGGAGTTGGAACTCCTACAATGAGCAGTTCTTC. Translation: CSASRPSGSWNSYNEQFF.